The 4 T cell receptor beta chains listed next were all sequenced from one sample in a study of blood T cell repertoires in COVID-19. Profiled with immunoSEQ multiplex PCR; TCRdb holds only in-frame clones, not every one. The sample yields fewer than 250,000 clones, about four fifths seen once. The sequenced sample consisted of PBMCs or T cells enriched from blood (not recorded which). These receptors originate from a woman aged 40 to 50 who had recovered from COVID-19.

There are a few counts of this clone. The CDR3 reads CASSLTVYGTRHQYV. CDR3 coding DNA: TGTGCCAGCAGCTTGACGGTATACGGGACTAGGCACCAGTACGTC. The chain has TRBV5-6 and TRBJ2-7; 8 bases align to TRBD2. The junction had 13 bases not matched to a gene; V was cut back by 1 base and J by 10 bases. The CDR3 has 15 residues. Germline CDR1 is SGHDT and CDR2 is YYEEEE.

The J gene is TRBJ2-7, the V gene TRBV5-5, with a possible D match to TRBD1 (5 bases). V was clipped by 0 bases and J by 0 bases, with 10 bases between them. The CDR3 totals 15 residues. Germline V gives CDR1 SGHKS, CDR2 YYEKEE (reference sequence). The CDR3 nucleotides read TGTGCCAGCAGCTTGGGTGGACAAAGCTCCTACGAGCAGTACTTC. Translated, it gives CASSLGGQSSYEQYF.

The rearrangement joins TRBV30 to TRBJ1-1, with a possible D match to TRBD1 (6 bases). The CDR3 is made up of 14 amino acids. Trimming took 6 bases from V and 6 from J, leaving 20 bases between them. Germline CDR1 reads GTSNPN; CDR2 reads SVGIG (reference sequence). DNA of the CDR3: TGTGCCTGTGGGCGGCAGGGGATAGGCGCTGAAGCTTTCTTT. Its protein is CACGRQGIGAEAFF.

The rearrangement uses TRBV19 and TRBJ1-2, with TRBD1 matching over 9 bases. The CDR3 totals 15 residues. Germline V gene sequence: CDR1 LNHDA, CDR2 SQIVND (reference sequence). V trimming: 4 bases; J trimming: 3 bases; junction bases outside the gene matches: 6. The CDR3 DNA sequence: TGTGCCAGTAGTAAACAGGGGGCGCTTTACTATGGCTACACCTTC. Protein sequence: CASSKQGALYYGYTF. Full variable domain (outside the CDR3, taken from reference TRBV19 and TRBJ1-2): DGGITQSPKYLFRKEGQNVTLSCEQNLNHDAMYWYRQDPGQGLRLIYYSQIVNDFQKGDIAEGYSVSREKKESFPLTVTSAQKNPTAFYLCASSKQGALYYGYTFGSGTRLTVV.